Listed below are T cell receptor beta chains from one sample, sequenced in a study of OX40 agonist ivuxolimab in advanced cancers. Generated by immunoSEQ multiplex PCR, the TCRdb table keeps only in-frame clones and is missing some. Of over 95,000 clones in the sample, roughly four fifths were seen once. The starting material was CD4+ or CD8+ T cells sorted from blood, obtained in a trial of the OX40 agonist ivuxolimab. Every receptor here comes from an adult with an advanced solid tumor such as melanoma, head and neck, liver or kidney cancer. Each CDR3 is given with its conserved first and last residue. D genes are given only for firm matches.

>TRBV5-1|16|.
CASSLARTADSYEQYF
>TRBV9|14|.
CASSVGTNTGELFF
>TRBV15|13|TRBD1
CATEQGVLGEQYF
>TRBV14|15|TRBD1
CASSLLGQGALEQFF
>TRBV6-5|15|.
CASRTSGLKVGKLFF
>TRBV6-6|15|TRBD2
CASSYTGTSSYEQYF
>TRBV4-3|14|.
CASSQDLGGREQFF
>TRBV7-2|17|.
CASSGITGVGLNTEAFF
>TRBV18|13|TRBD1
CASSHRQGGEQYF
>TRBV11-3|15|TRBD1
CASSHGQGGTGELFF
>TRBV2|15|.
CASSESFLYQETQYF
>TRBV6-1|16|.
CASSGRQSHIQETQYF
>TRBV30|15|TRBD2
CAWSSRSGSAETQYF
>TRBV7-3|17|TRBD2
CAIQAGLAGGLANEQFF
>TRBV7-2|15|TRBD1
CASSLRQGWLYEQYF
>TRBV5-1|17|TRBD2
CASSLGTSGSQMGTQYF
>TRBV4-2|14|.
CASSPGALRDGYTF
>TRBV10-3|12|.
CAYGRGSTEAFF
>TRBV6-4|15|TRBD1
CASSSDRGKGSPLHF
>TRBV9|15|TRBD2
CASSPPGSGAYEQYF
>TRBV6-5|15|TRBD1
CASSYLTGQGPGQYF
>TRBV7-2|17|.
CASSSGLKDRPNYGYTF
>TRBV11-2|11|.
CASSQAYEQYF
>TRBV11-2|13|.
CASSPGLPAPLHF
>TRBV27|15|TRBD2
CASSSWTSGSETQYF
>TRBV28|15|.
CASSPGAKQWETQYF
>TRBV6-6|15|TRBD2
CASSRSSGREETQYF
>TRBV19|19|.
CASNRRRGKYNTHSYEQYF
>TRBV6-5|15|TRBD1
CASSYSRDRAQPQHF
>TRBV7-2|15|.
CASSLEGSRWVTQHF
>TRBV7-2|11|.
CASSLGATQYF
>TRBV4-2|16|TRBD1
CASSQLSHRGEETQYF
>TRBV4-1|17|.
CASSQETTPSINEKLFF
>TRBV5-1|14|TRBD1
CASSQGTAYDEQYF
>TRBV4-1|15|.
CASSQDSGQSSEQYF
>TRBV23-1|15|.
CASSQTRRTNEKLFF
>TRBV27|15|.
CASRALVATNEKLFF
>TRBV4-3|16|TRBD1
CASSQRWDRGYNEQFF
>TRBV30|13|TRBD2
CASSPGTSFEQFF
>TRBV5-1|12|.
CASSLTDETQYF
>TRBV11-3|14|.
CASSLDTTSDTQYF
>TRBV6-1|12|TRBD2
CASLSGGYEQYF
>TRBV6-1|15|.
CASSAKTSNTGEPFF
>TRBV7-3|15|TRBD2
CASSNSGRVEETQYF
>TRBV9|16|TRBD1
CASSSNPRGLLDGYTF